Listed below are T cell receptor beta chains from one sample, sequenced in a study of tumor and adjacent non-tumor tissue in lung cancer. MiXCR was run by TCRdb on the multiplex PCR reads, yielding one entry per CDR3 protein. Of fewer than 45,000 distinct CDR3 sequences listed, 60% to 70% were seen once; the top ten hold over 15%. The sequencing sample was made of distant non-tumor lung tissue. Receptors were obtained from a woman between 40 and 55 years old with non-small cell lung cancer. Both conserved end residues are part of each CDR3. The D gene is left open where the match is weak. Some rows have no size entry. The others give once, few or many, or a class for an expanded clone.

size	D	J	V	DNA	CDR3
NA	NA	TRBJ2-1	TRBV11-2	TGTGCCAGCTCCCGAACGGTCACCGACAATGAGCAGTCCTTC	CASSRTVTDNEQSF
NA	NA	TRBJ1-2	TRBV14	TGTGCCAGCAGCCGCTCGACAGTTAACTATGGCTACACCTTC	CASSRSTVNYGYTF
medium-sized	NA	TRBJ2-2	TRBV28	TGTGCCAGCAACCAGGGGAACACCGGGGAGCTGTTTTTT	CASNQGNTGELFF
few	NA	TRBJ2-1	TRBV11-2	TGTCCCAGCAGCTCGACTAGTGGAAACAATGAGCAGTTCTTC	CPSSSTSGNNEQFF
NA	NA	TRBJ1-2	TRBV6-6	TGTGCCATCACGAGGTACGGTGACTACACCTTC	CAITRYGDYTF
NA	TRBD2	TRBJ2-7	TRBV20-1	TGCAGTCCTAGAGATTGGGTTAGCGGGGATCATGGGGGCTCCGAGCAGTACTTC	CSPRDWVSGDHGGSEQYF
NA	NA	TRBJ1-4	TRBV6-1	TGTGCCAGCAGTTGGGCCGCGTCCTTAAGCGAAAAACTGTTTTTT	CASSWAASLSEKLFF
NA	TRBD2	TRBJ2-1	TRBV7-9	TGTGCCAGCAGCTACAGCCTAGCGGGCAACAATGGGCAGTTCTTC	CASSYSLAGNNGQFF
NA	NA	TRBJ2-1	TRBV4-1	TGCGCCAGCAGCCAAGACAATGAGCTGTTGTTC	CASSQDNELLF
NA	NA	TRBJ2-1	TRBV6-5	TGTGCCAGCAGTCACCTTAGCCGAAGTGAGCAGTTCTTC	CASSHLSRSEQFF
NA	TRBD2	TRBJ2-1	TRBV6-5	TGTGCGAGCAGTCAGACTAGCGGGGGTTACGATGAGCAGTTCTTC	CASSQTSGGYDEQFF
medium-sized	NA	TRBJ1-2	TRBV11-2	TGTGCCAGCAGCTTAGATCTTGTCTCCTATGGCTACACCTTC	CASSLDLVSYGYTF
NA	TRBD1	TRBJ1-6	TRBV6-5	TGTGTCAGCAGTGTAACCGGGACAGGGAATTCACCCCTCCACTTT	CVSSVTGTGNSPLHF
NA	NA	TRBJ1-6	TRBV5-4	TGTGCCAGCAGCTCCGGCTCGGGGTTCTCACCCCTCCACTTT	CASSSGSGFSPLHF
many	TRBD1	TRBJ2-5	TRBV5-4	TGTGCCAGCAGCTGGCCAGGGGGCACTGAGACCCAGTACTTC	CASSWPGGTETQYF
NA	TRBD1	TRBJ2-1	TRBV12-3/TRBV12-4	TGTGCCAGCAATTGGAGAACAGGGGGCAAGGGCAATGAGCAGTTCTTC	CASNWRTGGKGNEQFF
many	NA	TRBJ2-5	TRBV14	TGTGCCAGCAGCCAAGTAATCGGGGGACCCTTACTTGGGACCCAGTACTTC	CASSQVIGGPLLGTQYF
medium-sized	NA	TRBJ1-2	TRBV6-5	TGTGCCAGCAGTTACTCGTGGCGGGGGCCTAACACCTTC	CASSYSWRGPNTF
many	TRBD1	TRBJ2-2	TRBV6-1	TGTGCCAGCAGTACACCCGGGACAGGGGACACCGGGGAGCTGTTTTTT	CASSTPGTGDTGELFF
NA	NA	TRBJ2-7	TRBV4-2	TGTGCCAGCAGCCGAGGCCGGGACTGCTTCTACGAGCAGTACTTC	CASSRGRDCFYEQYF
NA	NA	TRBJ2-3	TRBV5-1	TGCGCCACCTCAAACGGGGGGCGCTCAGATACGCAGTATTTT	CATSNGGRSDTQYF
NA	NA	TRBJ2-1	TRBV5-1	TGTGCCAGCAGGTCCGGGTCTTACTCCTATAATGAGCATTTCTTC	CASRSGSYSYNEHFF
NA	NA	TRBJ2-3	TRBV5-1	TGCCACAGCAGCTTGGGTGACGGAGCTGTTACGCAGTATTTT	CHSSLGDGAVTQYF
NA	NA	TRBJ2-1	TRBV6-5	TGTGCCAGTAATGGGGACTGGGGCTACAATGAGCAGTTCTTC	CASNGDWGYNEQFF
NA	NA	TRBJ2-5	TRBV4-1	TGCGCCAGCAGCCACGTACGTGGATGGGAGACCCAGTACTTC	CASSHVRGWETQYF
NA	NA	TRBJ1-1	TRBV5-1	TGCGCCAGCAGCCCCGGCAGGGATCGGGACACTGAAGCTTCCTTT	CASSPGRDRDTEASF
NA	TRBD1	TRBJ1-5	TRBV6-2/TRBV6-3	TGTGCCAGCAGTTACTCTCTACTCTGGACAGGGGGGGTGGGAAGTCAGCCCCAGCATTTT	CASSYSLLWTGGVGSQPQHF
NA	NA	TRBJ2-1	TRBV5-1	TGCGCCAGCAGCTTGGGACAGGTTGACAATGAGCAGTTCTTC	CASSLGQVDNEQFF
once	NA	TRBJ1-2	TRBV6-1	TGTGTCAGCAGTGCGGATCACCCCACCTTC	CVSSADHPTF
NA	NA	TRBJ2-1	TRBV7-9	TGTGCCAGCAGCCTAGGCGGGGGCGGTGGGAATGATCAGTTCTTC	CASSLGGGGGNDQFF
NA	NA	TRBJ2-3	TRBV4-1	TGCACCAGCAGCCAAGTTCGCCGTAATATAGATACGCAGTATTTT	CTSSQVRRNIDTQYF
few	TRBD2	TRBJ2-7	TRBV28	TGTGCCAGCCCCCCGACGACTAGCGGGAGTTTCAACGAGCAGTACTTC	CASPPTTSGSFNEQYF
NA	NA	TRBJ2-2	TRBV11-3	TGTGCCGGCAGTGGGAGCGCGAACACCGGGGAGCTGTTTTTT	CAGSGSANTGELFF
NA	NA	TRBJ2-1	TRBV30	TGTGCCTGGAGTCTGGTAGAACGAAACACTCAGTTCTTC	CAWSLVERNTQFF
NA	NA	TRBJ2-2	TRBV11-1	TGTGCCAGCAGCTGCCGGGCATTAGGAACCGGGGAGCTGTTTTTT	CASSCRALGTGELFF
NA	NA	TRBJ2-3	TRBV20-1	TGCAGTGCTGGTCAGGGTTCTTTCATAGATACGCAGTATTTT	CSAGQGSFIDTQYF
once	TRBD1	TRBJ2-1	TRBV5-1	TGCGCCAGCCGCGACAGGGTACGATCCAATGAGCAGTTCTTC	CASRDRVRSNEQFF
NA	NA	TRBJ2-1	TRBV6-5	TGTGCCAGCAGTATAAAGCCCTGGGGTATAAATGAGCAGTTCTTC	CASSIKPWGINEQFF
NA	NA	TRBJ2-1	TRBV19	TGTGCCAGTACTCTAGTGGGGTACACTGAGCAGTTCTTC	CASTLVGYTEQFF
NA	NA	TRBJ2-3	TRBV7-9	TGTGCCAGCGGCGGCCCGGGGCTAAGAGGGCCCACAGATACGCAGTATTTT	CASGGPGLRGPTDTQYF
once	TRBD2	TRBJ2-3	TRBV11-2	TGCGCCAGCAGATTAGGGACTAGCGGGACAGATGCGCAGTATTTT	CASRLGTSGTDAQYF